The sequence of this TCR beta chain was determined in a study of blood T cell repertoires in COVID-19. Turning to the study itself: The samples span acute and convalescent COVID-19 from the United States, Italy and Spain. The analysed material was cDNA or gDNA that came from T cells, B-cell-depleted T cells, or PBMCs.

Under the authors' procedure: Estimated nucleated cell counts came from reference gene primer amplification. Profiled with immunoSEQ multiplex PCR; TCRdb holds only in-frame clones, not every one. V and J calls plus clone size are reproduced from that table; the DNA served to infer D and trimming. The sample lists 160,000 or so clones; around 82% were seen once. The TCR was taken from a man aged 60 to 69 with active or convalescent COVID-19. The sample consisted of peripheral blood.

Here the CDR3 reads CASSLRQGAYNEQFF. The CDR3 nucleotides are TGTGCCAGCAGCTTAAGACAGGGAGCCTACAATGAGCAGTTCTTC. This sequence joins TRBV5-4 and TRBJ2-1; 7 nucleotides line up with TRBD1. Germline CDR1 SGHNT, CDR2 YYREEE (reference sequence). The V segment lost 2 bases and the J segment 2 bases; nucleotides outside the gene matches: 4. This CDR3 comprises 15 residues.